These T cell receptor beta chains were read from a single sample in a study of control samples from healthy donors and cancer patients. The assay was immunoSEQ multiplex PCR, and TCRdb's table has in-frame clones only and misses some. The sample holds fewer than 200,000 clones, around 91% seen once. The specimen sequenced was blood. The receptors stem from a woman in her fifties or sixties in good health. Both conserved end residues are trimmed from each CDR3. Size values are once, few and many counts, or a class for expanded clones, and some rows have none.

>-|TRBV6-6|TRBJ2-7
ASRRTESYEQY
>-|TRBV20-1|TRBJ1-1
SEGGNTEAF
>-|TRBV12-5|TRBJ1-5
ASGKGQGGDQPQH
>-|TRBV16|TRBJ1-1
ASNLGEGMNTEAF
>-|TRBV5-1|TRBJ2-3
ATAGGRGTDTQY
>-|TRBV24-1|TRBJ1-2
ATSDRRAHGYT
>-|TRBV28|TRBJ2-5
ASSLSRAAGRVTQY
>once|TRBV5-6|TRBJ2-7
ASSPTLEGYEQY
>-|TRBV30|TRBJ2-3
AWSRIGSTDTQY
>few|TRBV24-1|TRBJ2-3
ATSGAGGRRTDTQY
>-|TRBV7-2|TRBJ2-7
ASSPRGTSGPPYEQY
>once|TRBV3-1/TRBV3-2|TRBJ2-2
ASSPGGTNTGELF
>-|TRBV9|TRBJ1-6
ASDQGGGDSPLH
>-|TRBV18|TRBJ2-5
ASSPQYQETQY
>-|TRBV5-5|TRBJ2-7
ASSLRTGGSEQY
>-|TRBV28|TRBJ2-3
ASSPGTGATDTQY
>-|TRBV6-2/TRBV6-3|TRBJ2-5
ASSISETQY
>-|TRBV12-5|TRBJ1-1
ASGLVSGGMNTEAF
>-|TRBV28|TRBJ2-7
ASSSGDREAYEQY
>-|TRBV5-5|TRBJ1-5
ASSPSRDPYQPQH
>-|TRBV4-1|TRBJ2-1
ASSHILSGRSYNEQF
>-|TRBV15|TRBJ2-3
ATSREVGLSTDTQY
>-|TRBV7-2|TRBJ2-1
ASSFRYNEQF
>-|TRBV9|TRBJ1-4
ASSVAPQVNEKLF
>-|TRBV2|TRBJ1-3
ASRPTGGSGNTIY
>few|TRBV5-4|TRBJ1-2
ASSLDREYGYT
>-|TRBV5-1|TRBJ1-2
ASSWATGTNYGYT
>-|TRBV5-1|TRBJ1-1
ASSIRGLTEAF
>-|TRBV4-1|TRBJ1-1
ASSHSIGQGGTEAF
>-|TRBV7-2|TRBJ1-5
ASSFPGGIDQPQH
>-|TRBV6-5|TRBJ1-3
ASRRGTGGNTIY
>-|TRBV3-1/TRBV3-2|TRBJ1-6
ASSQGQGGSPLH
>-|TRBV3-1/TRBV3-2|TRBJ2-3
ASSQVASGTSTDTQY
>-|TRBV5-1|TRBJ1-3
ASSFDRAGNTIY
>-|TRBV6-5|TRBJ2-4
ASRRDTEDIQY
>-|TRBV28|TRBJ1-3
ASSERNTIY
>-|TRBV19|TRBJ1-1
ASRADRLGTEAF
>-|TRBV5-6|TRBJ2-5
ASSLPRGNHQETQY
>-|TRBV19|TRBJ2-6
ASSIFTGGLGSGANVLT
>many|TRBV24-1|TRBJ1-5
ATSEGGYSNQPQH
>-|TRBV28|TRBJ2-4
ASSLLRDRGPVLAKNIQY
>-|TRBV18|TRBJ1-1
ASSPVGILMNTEAF
>-|TRBV9|TRBJ1-4
ASSPADRVNEKLF
>once|TRBV19|TRBJ1-6
ASQPGAAYNSPLH
>-|TRBV7-3|TRBJ2-1
ASSFSSGGVEQF
>-|TRBV24-1|TRBJ1-2
ATTDGTDYGYT
>-|TRBV5-5|TRBJ1-1
ASRFQVGNTEAF
>-|TRBV9|TRBJ2-5
ASSVGQQETQY
>-|TRBV4-2|TRBJ2-2
ASSDPQVSGELF
>-|TRBV28|TRBJ2-2
ASSFLSRTGELF
>-|TRBV18|TRBJ1-6
ASSPYSSSYNSPLH